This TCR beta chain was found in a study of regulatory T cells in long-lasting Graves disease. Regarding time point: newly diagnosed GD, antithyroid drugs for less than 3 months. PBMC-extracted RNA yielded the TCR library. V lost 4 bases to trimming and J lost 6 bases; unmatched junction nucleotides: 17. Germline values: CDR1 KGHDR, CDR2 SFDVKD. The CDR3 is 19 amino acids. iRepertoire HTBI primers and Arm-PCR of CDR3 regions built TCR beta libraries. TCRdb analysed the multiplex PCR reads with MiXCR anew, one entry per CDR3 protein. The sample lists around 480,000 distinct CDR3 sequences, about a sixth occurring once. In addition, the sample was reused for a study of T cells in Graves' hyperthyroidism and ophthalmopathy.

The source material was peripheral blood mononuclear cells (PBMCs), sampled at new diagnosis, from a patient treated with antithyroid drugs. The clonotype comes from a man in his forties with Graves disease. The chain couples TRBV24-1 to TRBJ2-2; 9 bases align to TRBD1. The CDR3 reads CATSEAGTGGISMPGELFF. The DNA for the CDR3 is TGTGCCACCAGTGAAGCCGGTACAGGGGGCATAAGTATGCCCGGGGAGCTGTTTTTT.